A selection of T cell receptor beta chains follows, all from one sample in a study of blood T cell repertoires in COVID-19. Only in-frame clones appear in the TCRdb table, and some are missing; sequencing was by immunoSEQ multiplex PCR. The top ten clones hold roughly 14% of a sample with roughly 150,000 clones, approximately 90% of them seen once. The sample consisted of peripheral blood. Receptor source: a woman aged 40 to 50 with acute or convalescent COVID-19. The CDR3 runs from the conserved cysteine through the conserved F or W. D genes are given only for firm matches. Not all rows give a size; the values are once, few, many and, for expanded clones, a class.

>TRBD2|TRBV5-1|TRBJ2-7|-
CASSLSLAGDFSYEQYF
TGCGCCAGCAGCTTGTCCCTAGCGGGAGACTTTTCCTACGAGCAGTACTTC
>TRBD2|TRBV4-2|TRBJ2-1|-
CASSPSSGGGLNEQFF
TGTGCCAGCAGCCCGTCTAGCGGGGGGGGTCTTAATGAGCAGTTCTTC
>TRBD1|TRBV24-1|TRBJ1-1|-
CATSDPLTGATYNTEAFF
TGTGCCACCAGTGACCCCCTGACAGGGGCGACCTACAACACTGAAGCTTTCTTT
>-|TRBV3-1/TRBV3-2|TRBJ2-1|-
CASSPLEGYEQFF
TGTGCCAGCAGCCCCTTGGAGGGGTATGAGCAGTTCTTC
>-|TRBV12-5|TRBJ1-5|once
CASGLLGDQPQHF
TGTGCTAGTGGTTTGTTAGGGGATCAGCCCCAGCATTTT
>-|TRBV24-1|TRBJ1-5|-
CATSDFYRFEPYSNQPQHF
TGTGCCACCAGTGATTTTTACAGATTCGAGCCTTATAGCAATCAGCCCCAGCATTTT
>TRBD2|TRBV30|TRBJ2-7|-
CAWCPPGLAGYEQYF
TGTGCCTGGTGCCCTCCGGGACTAGCGGGGTACGAGCAGTACTTC
>TRBD1|TRBV4-1|TRBJ2-7|-
CASSQYRGDSYEQYF
TGCGCCAGCAGCCAATACAGGGGGGACTCCTACGAGCAGTACTTC
>-|TRBV7-9|TRBJ1-1|-
CASSLGGQAFF
TGTGCCAGCAGCTTGGGGGGTCAAGCTTTCTTT
>TRBD2|TRBV3-1/TRBV3-2|TRBJ2-4|-
CASSQAGVVKNIQYF
TGTGCCAGCAGCCAGGCGGGAGTGGTCAAAAACATTCAGTACTTC
>TRBD1|TRBV5-1|TRBJ1-1|once
CASSRDRDTEAFF
TGCGCCAGCAGTCGGGACAGGGACACTGAAGCTTTCTTT
>TRBD2|TRBV5-6|TRBJ2-7|-
CASSRERGRFPEQYF
TGTGCCAGCAGCCGAGAGCGGGGTCGATTCCCCGAGCAGTACTTC
>-|TRBV12-5|TRBJ1-1|-
CASAARTTGIGNTEAFF
TGTGCTAGTGCCGCGCGCACGACGGGGATCGGGAACACTGAAGCTTTCTTT
>-|TRBV5-6|TRBJ2-2|-
CASSGDPNTGELFF
TGTGCCAGCTCTGGAGACCCGAACACCGGGGAGCTGTTTTTT
>-|TRBV6-5|TRBJ1-1|-
CASSPTGEAFF
TGTGCCAGCAGCCCGACAGGTGAAGCTTTCTTT
>TRBD2|TRBV6-1|TRBJ2-1|-
CASSGLAGETYNEQFF
TGTGCCAGCAGTGGATTAGCGGGGGAAACCTACAATGAGCAGTTCTTC
>-|TRBV29-1|TRBJ1-4|-
CSVVGGTTNEKLFF
TGCAGCGTTGTGGGGGGAACTACTAATGAAAAACTGTTTTTT
>TRBD2|TRBV2|TRBJ2-2|-
CASSASGGTGELFF
TGTGCCAGCAGTGCTAGCGGGGGGACGGGGGAGCTGTTTTTT
>TRBD1|TRBV5-6|TRBJ1-5|-
CASSLAGQGNQPQHF
TGTGCCAGCAGCTTAGCGGGACAGGGAAATCAGCCCCAGCATTTT
>TRBD2|TRBV13|TRBJ2-7|-
CASSSGTSGLYEQYF
TGTGCCAGCAGCTCCGGGACTAGCGGGTTGTACGAGCAGTACTTC
>-|TRBV27|TRBJ2-7|-
CASSPLGSYEQYF
TGTGCCAGCAGTCCCCTCGGCTCCTACGAGCAGTACTTC
>TRBD1|TRBV28|TRBJ1-3|once
CASSSPTGTIFDSGNTIYF
TGTGCCAGCAGTTCCCCGACAGGGACCATCTTTGACTCTGGAAACACCATATATTTT
>-|TRBV29-1|TRBJ2-1|-
CSVEARSASIYNEQFF
TGCAGCGTTGAAGCTAGGAGCGCCTCAATTTACAATGAGCAGTTCTTC
>TRBD1|TRBV7-3|TRBJ2-1|-
CASSPPGTGSNEQFF
TGTGCCAGCAGCCCCCCCGGGACAGGGTCGAATGAGCAGTTCTTC
>-|TRBV3-1/TRBV3-2|TRBJ1-3|-
CASSPQKTNSGNTIYF
TGTGCCAGCAGCCCACAAAAGACTAACTCTGGAAACACCATATATTTT
>TRBD2|TRBV4-2|TRBJ2-3|-
CASSGGLAGLKSDTQYF
TGTGCCAGCAGCGGGGGACTAGCGGGTTTAAAGTCAGATACGCAGTATTTT
>-|TRBV11-2|TRBJ1-5|-
CASSLGLEGTGGQPQHF
TGTGCCAGCAGCTTAGGACTAGAGGGCACAGGAGGTCAGCCCCAGCATTTT
>TRBD2|TRBV29-1|TRBJ2-7|-
CSVLGGRLGNEQYF
TGCAGCGTTTTGGGGGGGAGGTTGGGTAACGAGCAGTACTTC
>-|TRBV5-8|TRBJ1-2|-
CASSPPGQINYGYTF
TGTGCCAGCAGCCCCCCAGGACAGATTAACTATGGCTACACCTTC
>TRBD2|TRBV7-2|TRBJ2-3|-
CASSLGLAGEDTQYF
TGTGCCAGCAGCTTAGGACTAGCGGGAGAGGATACGCAGTATTTT
>-|TRBV27|TRBJ2-7|-
CASSLSPRGSSYEQYF
TGTGCCAGCAGTTTATCGCCTCGGGGGAGCTCCTACGAGCAGTACTTC
>-|TRBV27|TRBJ2-3|-
CASSFRSSIADTQYF
TGTGCCAGCAGTTTTCGTTCTAGCATCGCAGATACGCAGTATTTT
>TRBD1|TRBV30|TRBJ1-2|-
CAWKSPGTANLDYGYTF
TGTGCCTGGAAGTCGCCGGGGACAGCCAATCTAGACTATGGCTACACCTTC
>-|TRBV11-2|TRBJ1-5|-
CASSLEGGQPQHF
TGTGCCAGCAGCTTAGAGGGGGGTCAGCCCCAGCATTTT
>-|TRBV13|TRBJ1-4|-
CASSLLNEKLFF
TGTGCCAGCAGCTTACTCAATGAAAAACTGTTTTTT
>-|TRBV6-6|TRBJ1-2|-
CASSYMGEGYGYTF
TGTGCCAGCAGTTACATGGGGGAGGGCTATGGCTACACCTTC
>-|TRBV28|TRBJ1-1|-
CASRPNGQSNTEAFF
TGTGCCAGCAGACCCAACGGACAGTCGAACACTGAAGCTTTCTTT
>-|TRBV9|TRBJ2-7|-
CASSGRGARDEQYF
TGTGCCAGCAGCGGCCGCGGGGCTCGGGACGAGCAGTACTTC
>-|TRBV7-2|TRBJ1-1|-
CASSSPSGSPEAFF
TGTGCCAGCAGCTCGCCCTCAGGTTCTCCTGAAGCTTTCTTT
>TRBD2|TRBV4-2|TRBJ2-1|-
CASSQRLAGGPESNEQFF
TGTGCCAGCAGCCAACGACTAGCGGGAGGGCCAGAGAGTAATGAGCAGTTCTTC
>TRBD2|TRBV11-2|TRBJ2-3|-
CASSLAGGGAFTDTQYF
TGTGCCAGCAGCTTAGCTGGCGGGGGGGCCTTCACAGATACGCAGTATTTT
>-|TRBV27|TRBJ2-7|-
CASSLYPSPLEQYF
TGTGCCAGCAGTTTATACCCTAGCCCCCTAGAGCAGTACTTC
>TRBD1|TRBV19|TRBJ2-7|-
CASSTGTGPYEQYF
TGTGCCAGTAGTACCGGGACAGGACCCTACGAGCAGTACTTC
>-|TRBV7-6|TRBJ2-1|-
CASSLLGGGSVREQFF
TGTGCCAGCAGCTTATTAGGGGGAGGGAGTGTGCGGGAGCAGTTCTTC
>-|TRBV4-1|TRBJ2-3|-
CASAPPPGADTQYF
TGCGCCAGCGCACCCCCACCCGGTGCAGATACGCAGTATTTT
>TRBD1|TRBV23-1|TRBJ1-1|-
CASSLRGPRNTEAFF
TGCGCCAGCAGTCTAAGGGGGCCGAGAAACACTGAAGCTTTCTTT
>-|TRBV10-3|TRBJ1-2|-
CAISASRGYGYTF
TGTGCCATCAGTGCAAGCAGGGGCTATGGCTACACCTTC
>TRBD2|TRBV3-1/TRBV3-2|TRBJ2-3|-
CASSHWTSGGTDTQYF
TGTGCCAGCAGCCATTGGACTAGCGGGGGCACAGATACGCAGTATTTT
>-|TRBV5-1|TRBJ2-1|few
CASSFRGYLNEQFF
TGCGCCAGCAGCTTCAGGGGTTATTTGAATGAGCAGTTCTTC
>TRBD1|TRBV7-9|TRBJ1-2|-
CASSRDRAYYGYTF
TGTGCCAGCAGCAGAGACAGGGCCTACTATGGCTACACCTTC
>-|TRBV9|TRBJ1-3|-
CASSIQGGHSGNTIYF
TGTGCCAGCAGCATCCAGGGAGGACACTCTGGAAACACCATATATTTT
>TRBD1|TRBV19|TRBJ2-2|-
CASSSEGAKLFF
TGTGCCAGTAGTAGTGAGGGGGCAAAGCTGTTTTTT
>-|TRBV4-2|TRBJ1-5|-
CASSQVNLSNQPQHF
TGTGCCAGCAGCCAAGTAAACTTAAGCAATCAGCCCCAGCATTTT
>TRBD1|TRBV11-2|TRBJ1-4|-
CASSLGGNRGRTNEKLFF
TGTGCCAGCAGCTTAGGGGGAAACAGGGGCCGTACTAATGAAAAACTGTTTTTT